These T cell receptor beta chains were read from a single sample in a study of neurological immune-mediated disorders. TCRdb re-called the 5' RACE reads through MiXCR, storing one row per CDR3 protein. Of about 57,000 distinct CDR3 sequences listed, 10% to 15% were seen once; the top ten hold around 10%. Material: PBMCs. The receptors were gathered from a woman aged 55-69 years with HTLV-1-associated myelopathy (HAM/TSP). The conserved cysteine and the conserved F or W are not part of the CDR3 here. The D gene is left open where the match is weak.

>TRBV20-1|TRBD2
SATSGRAKNIQY
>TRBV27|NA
ASSSPAGSRF
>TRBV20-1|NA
SARDLFEQF
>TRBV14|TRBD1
ASSQTGGHEQY
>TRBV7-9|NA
ASSNISGANVLT
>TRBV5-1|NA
ASSLFDVEETQY
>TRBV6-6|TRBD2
ASSRTSGNTGELF
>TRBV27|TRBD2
ASSLLAGGPYEQY
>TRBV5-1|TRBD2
ASSFGGSSYEQY
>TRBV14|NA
ASSQGEGNYNSPLH
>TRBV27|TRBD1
ASSQDRGSNQPQH